This paragraph reports one T cell receptor beta chain. The data are from a study of blood T cell repertoires in COVID-19. Overall study: The United States, Italy and Spain supplied acute and convalescent COVID-19 samples.

Original processing notes: Counts of nucleated cells, estimated from reference gene primer amplification, were obtained. The method was immunoSEQ multiplex PCR; TCRdb's version includes in-frame clones alone and lacks a portion of them. V, J and clone size derive from that table, while D and trimming were established from the DNA sequence. Seen here are approximately 260,000 clones, roughly 88% observed once, and the top ten hold 11%. Sequences were obtained from peripheral blood. This receptor was obtained from an older woman with acute or convalescent COVID-19.

For the CDR3, the DNA is TGTGCCAGCAGCTCCGGGACAGAGCACGGTCAGCCCCAGCATTTT. Translation gives CASSSGTEHGQPQHF. The chain combines TRBV5-4 with TRBJ1-5; TRBD1 matches 7 bases. V gave up 3 bases and J gave up 6 bases; unmatched junction bases: 9. The CDR3 contains 15 residues. From germline, CDR1 is SGHNT and CDR2 YYREEE (reference sequence). Full variable domain (remainder filled in from reference TRBV5-4 and TRBJ1-5): ETGVTQSPTHLIKTRGQQVTLRCSSQSGHNTVSWYQQALGQGPQFIFQYYREEENGRGNFPPRFSGLQFPNYSSELNVNALELDDSALYLCASSSGTEHGQPQHFGDGTRLSIL.